The rows below give T cell receptor beta chains drawn from one sample of a study of blood T cell repertoires in COVID-19. Profiling relied on immunoSEQ multiplex PCR, and the TCRdb table lists in-frame clones only, not all of them. The top ten hold under 2% of the sample, which has 250,000 to 400,000 clones, 88% seen once. What was sequenced was peripheral blood. Receptors were obtained from a woman in her 30s with COVID-19, enrolled during active disease. The CDR3 runs from the conserved cysteine through the conserved F or W. Fields, in order: clone size, D gene, V gene, J gene, CDR3 DNA, CDR3 protein. D genes are given only for firm matches. Clone size appears in some rows only: once, few, many, or a class for an expanded clone.

clone size: once
D gene: .
V gene: TRBV7-8
J gene: TRBJ1-5
CDR3 DNA: TGTGCCAGCAGCTTAGGTGGCCACCAGCCCCAGCATTTT
CDR3 protein: CASSLGGHQPQHF

clone size: .
D gene: .
V gene: TRBV19
J gene: TRBJ1-5
CDR3 DNA: TGTGCCAGTAAAAATCAGGGTGCTCAGCCCCAGCATTTT
CDR3 protein: CASKNQGAQPQHF

clone size: .
D gene: .
V gene: TRBV3-1/TRBV3-2
J gene: TRBJ2-1
CDR3 DNA: TGTGCCAGCAGCCAAGATCTGAACAGGTACAATGAGCAGTTCTTC
CDR3 protein: CASSQDLNRYNEQFF

clone size: .
D gene: TRBD2
V gene: TRBV29-1
J gene: TRBJ2-1
CDR3 DNA: TGCAGCGTTGCGGGACTAGCGGGCCCGAGCTCCTACAATGAGCAGTTCTTC
CDR3 protein: CSVAGLAGPSSYNEQFF

clone size: .
D gene: TRBD1
V gene: TRBV4-2
J gene: TRBJ1-4
CDR3 DNA: TGTGCCAGCAGCACTCGCACAGGGGTTAATGAAAAACTGTTTTTT
CDR3 protein: CASSTRTGVNEKLFF

clone size: .
D gene: .
V gene: TRBV5-1
J gene: TRBJ1-1
CDR3 DNA: TGCGCCAGCAGCTCTCAGGGAAACACTGAAGCTTTCTTT
CDR3 protein: CASSSQGNTEAFF

clone size: few
D gene: .
V gene: TRBV6-2/TRBV6-3
J gene: TRBJ2-7
CDR3 DNA: TGTGCCAGCAGTCCCCTATTACAGGGCGGATTCTACGAGCAGTACTTC
CDR3 protein: CASSPLLQGGFYEQYF

clone size: .
D gene: TRBD2
V gene: TRBV5-4
J gene: TRBJ2-2
CDR3 DNA: TGTGCCAGCAGCTGGGGACTAGCGGGGAACACCGGGGAGCTGTTTTTT
CDR3 protein: CASSWGLAGNTGELFF

clone size: .
D gene: .
V gene: TRBV5-1
J gene: TRBJ1-3
CDR3 DNA: TGCGCCAGCAGCTTAGCCGGGACACCGTCTGGAAACACCATATATTTT
CDR3 protein: CASSLAGTPSGNTIYF

clone size: .
D gene: .
V gene: TRBV14
J gene: TRBJ2-1
CDR3 DNA: TGTGCCAGCAGCCAAGTTCTCTACAATGAGCAGTTCTTC
CDR3 protein: CASSQVLYNEQFF